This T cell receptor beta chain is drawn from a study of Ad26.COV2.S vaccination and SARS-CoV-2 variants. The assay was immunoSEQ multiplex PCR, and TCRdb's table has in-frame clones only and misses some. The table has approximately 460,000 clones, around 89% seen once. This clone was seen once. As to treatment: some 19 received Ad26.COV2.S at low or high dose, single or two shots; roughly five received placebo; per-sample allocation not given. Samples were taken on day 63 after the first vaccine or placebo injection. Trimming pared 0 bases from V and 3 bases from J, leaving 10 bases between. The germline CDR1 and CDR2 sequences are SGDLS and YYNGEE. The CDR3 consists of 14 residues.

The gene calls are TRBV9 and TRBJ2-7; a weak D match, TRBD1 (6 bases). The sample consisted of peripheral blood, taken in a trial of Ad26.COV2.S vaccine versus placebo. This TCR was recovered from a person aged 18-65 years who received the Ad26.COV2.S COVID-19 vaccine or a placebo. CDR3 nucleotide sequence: TGTGCCAGCAGCGTAGGAGGGACAAACTACGAGCAGTACTTC. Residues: CASSVGGTNYEQYF.